This is a list of T cell receptor beta chains from one sample in a study of blood T cell repertoires in COVID-19. Profiled with immunoSEQ multiplex PCR; TCRdb holds only in-frame clones, not every one. The table lists some 290,000 clones, approximately 87% of them singletons. Sequencing used peripheral blood. These receptors were collected from a man in his 60s who had recovered from COVID-19. Each CDR3 is given with its conserved first and last residue. Each record gives: V gene, D gene, J gene, clone size, CDR3 DNA, CDR3 protein. D genes are given only for firm matches. Expanded clones are given a class, and other clones once, few, many or no size at all.

TRBV5-1	NA	TRBJ2-6	NA	TGCGCCAGCAAGATGGGAGCTGGGGCCAACGTCCTGACTTTC	CASKMGAGANVLTF
TRBV7-2	TRBD1	TRBJ1-3	once	TGTGCCAGCAGCCAGGGGGTTTTGGATGGAAACACCATATATTTT	CASSQGVLDGNTIYF
TRBV28	NA	TRBJ2-3	once	TGTGCCAGCAGTTTATCTGGAACAGGTCGAGATACGCAGTATTTT	CASSLSGTGRDTQYF
TRBV6-5	TRBD2	TRBJ2-1	once	TGTGCCAGCAGTCAGACTAGCGGGGCCTACAATGAGCAGTTCTTC	CASSQTSGAYNEQFF
TRBV3-1/TRBV3-2	NA	TRBJ2-3	NA	TGTGCCAGCAGCCTAATAACAGGGTTCACAGATACGCAGTATTTT	CASSLITGFTDTQYF
TRBV29-1	NA	TRBJ1-4	NA	TGCAGCGTCTCCTATCTAGGGAGCTTGACTAATGAAAAACTGTTTTTT	CSVSYLGSLTNEKLFF
TRBV29-1	NA	TRBJ1-2	NA	TGCAGCGTTGAAGGGGCAGGAACAAACTATGGCTACACCTTC	CSVEGAGTNYGYTF
TRBV6-5	TRBD2	TRBJ2-1	NA	TGTGCCAGTGAAACTAGCGGGGGTAGGTATGAGCAGTTCTTC	CASETSGGRYEQFF
TRBV2	NA	TRBJ1-1	NA	TGTGCCAGCATGGGCAGGGGTCGGACTGAAGCTTTCTTT	CASMGRGRTEAFF
TRBV6-2/TRBV6-3	TRBD1	TRBJ2-1	few	TGTGCCAGCAGTCAGCTCTTGGGACAGGGGTCCAATGAGCAGTTCTTC	CASSQLLGQGSNEQFF
TRBV7-8	TRBD1	TRBJ2-1	NA	TGTGCCAGCAGCCCGGGACAGGGGGTTTGGAATGAGCAGTTCTTC	CASSPGQGVWNEQFF
TRBV29-1	TRBD2	TRBJ2-3	NA	TGCAGCGTTGAAGGGCCGAGCGGGACTAGCACAGATACGCAGTATTTT	CSVEGPSGTSTDTQYF
TRBV18	NA	TRBJ1-5	NA	TGTGCCAGCTCACCTCAGACAGGTAGCAATCAGCCCCAGCATTTT	CASSPQTGSNQPQHF
TRBV28	NA	TRBJ2-3	once	TGTGCCAGCGGCCCCTCACAGAAAACACAGATAACGCAGTATTTT	CASGPSQKTQITQYF
TRBV18	NA	TRBJ2-5	NA	TGTGCCAGCTCACTTCAGTGTTGTCAAGAGACCCAGTACTTC	CASSLQCCQETQYF
TRBV2	NA	TRBJ2-5	NA	TGTGCCAGCAGGACGCGCGGGATCTCGGAGACCCAGTACTTC	CASRTRGISETQYF
TRBV19	NA	TRBJ1-6	few	TGTGCCAGTAGTATCAGGGGTCAGAATTCACCCCTCCACTTT	CASSIRGQNSPLHF
TRBV12-3/TRBV12-4	NA	TRBJ1-6	NA	TGTGCCAGCAGTTCACAAAATTCACCCCTCCACTTT	CASSSQNSPLHF
TRBV9	TRBD2	TRBJ2-3	NA	TGTGCCAGCAGCTGGGCGGGGGGGCCTTTAGATACGCAGTATTTT	CASSWAGGPLDTQYF
TRBV18	TRBD2	TRBJ2-2	once	TGTGCCAGCTCACCACCAGGACTAGCGGGAGGCCCGGGCACCGGGGAGCTGTTTTTT	CASSPPGLAGGPGTGELFF
TRBV3-1/TRBV3-2	NA	TRBJ2-7	NA	TGTGCCAGCAGCCGACGGGAAATTAGCTCCTACGAGCAGTACTTC	CASSRREISSYEQYF
TRBV6-6	TRBD1	TRBJ2-7	NA	TGTGCCAGCAACACAGGGGTCTCCTACGAGCAGTACTTC	CASNTGVSYEQYF
TRBV9	TRBD1	TRBJ2-7	NA	TGTGCCAGCAGCGTAGCCGGGACAGGGGACTACGAGCAGTACTTC	CASSVAGTGDYEQYF
TRBV3-1/TRBV3-2	TRBD1	TRBJ1-1	NA	TGTGCCAGCACGCGGACAGGGGCTCTCACTGAAGCTTTCTTT	CASTRTGALTEAFF
TRBV5-6	NA	TRBJ2-4	NA	TGTGCCAGCAGCTCTTCAGGTCCCGTAGCCAAAAACATTCAGTACTTC	CASSSSGPVAKNIQYF
TRBV28	TRBD1	TRBJ1-4	NA	TGTGCCAGCAGTTTCGGGACAGGGCCAACTAATGAAAAACTGTTTTTT	CASSFGTGPTNEKLFF
TRBV6-5	NA	TRBJ2-6	NA	TGTGCCAGCAGTCCTAAAAACTCTGGGGCCAACGTCCTGACTTTC	CASSPKNSGANVLTF
TRBV5-8	NA	TRBJ1-2	NA	TGTGCCAGCAGCTCCCCCGGGGGGGGGAGCTATGGCTACACCTTC	CASSSPGGGSYGYTF
TRBV7-8	TRBD1	TRBJ2-3	NA	TGTGCCAGCAGCCCCACAGGGGGGTGGGGCACAGATACGCAGTATTTT	CASSPTGGWGTDTQYF
TRBV9	TRBD2	TRBJ2-5	once	TGTGCCAGCAGCCCGAGAGGACCGGGTCGGGGGGGGCTTGAGACCCAGTACTTC	CASSPRGPGRGGLETQYF
TRBV7-2	NA	TRBJ2-3	NA	TGTGCCAGCAGCCCACCACCTCAGGGAAATACGCAGTATTTT	CASSPPPQGNTQYF
TRBV7-2	NA	TRBJ2-6	NA	TGTGCCAGCAGCCAAACAGGGCAAGCCAACGTCCTGACTTTC	CASSQTGQANVLTF
TRBV9	NA	TRBJ1-3	NA	TGTGCCAGCAGCCCCAGGGCTGTGGCCGGAAACACCATATATTTT	CASSPRAVAGNTIYF
TRBV28	NA	TRBJ1-5	NA	TGTGCCAGCAGCGCCGGGGGGCCCAGCAATCAGCCCCAGCATTTT	CASSAGGPSNQPQHF
TRBV11-2	TRBD1	TRBJ1-4	NA	TGTGCCAGCAGCCCCCTGGCAGGGGGCTTTGAAAAACTGTTTTTT	CASSPLAGGFEKLFF
TRBV10-1	TRBD2	TRBJ2-3	once	TGCGCCAGCAGTGAGTCGCCTAGCGGGGGCGCGGATACGCAGTATTTT	CASSESPSGGADTQYF
TRBV30	TRBD1	TRBJ1-3	NA	TGTGCCTGGAGTGTCACCGGGACAGGGTCTGGAAACACCATATATTTT	CAWSVTGTGSGNTIYF
TRBV30	NA	TRBJ2-3	NA	TGTGCCTGGACCTCGACCCGGACCGCTAGCGATACGCAGTATTTT	CAWTSTRTASDTQYF
TRBV6-7	NA	TRBJ2-3	NA	TGTGCCAGCATTCCCGGGGGAACAGGCGGGGATACGCAGTATTTT	CASIPGGTGGDTQYF
TRBV19	TRBD1	TRBJ1-2	NA	TGTGCCAGTAGTCACAAGGGACAGACCAACTATGGCTACACCTTC	CASSHKGQTNYGYTF
TRBV7-3	NA	TRBJ2-5	NA	TGTGCCAGCAGCTTAACCGGGGGGCAGGCCGGGAAGACCCAGTACTTC	CASSLTGGQAGKTQYF
TRBV15	NA	TRBJ1-5	NA	TGTGCCACCAGTTCGACACATAGCAATCAGCCCCAGCATTTT	CATSSTHSNQPQHF
TRBV27	NA	TRBJ1-4	NA	TGTGCCAGCAGTCCAAGACAGGCAACTAATGAAAAACTGTTTTTT	CASSPRQATNEKLFF
TRBV7-9	NA	TRBJ1-5	NA	TGTGCCAGCAGCTTTTCACAGGGACCCCAGCCCCAGCATTTT	CASSFSQGPQPQHF
TRBV6-2/TRBV6-3	NA	TRBJ1-3	NA	TGTGCCAGCAGCGATCCGACGGGCCTGGCGGGCGGAAACACCATATATTTT	CASSDPTGLAGGNTIYF
TRBV6-6	NA	TRBJ2-3	NA	TGTGCCAGCCACTTTGGTGGTTGGGCGGATACGCAGTATTTT	CASHFGGWADTQYF
TRBV5-4	TRBD2	TRBJ2-6	NA	TGTGCCAGCAGCTTTAGCGGGGGGGCTGGGGCCAACGTCCTGACTTTC	CASSFSGGAGANVLTF
TRBV14	NA	TRBJ2-2	NA	TGTGCCAGCAGCCTGGGACAGAACACCGGGGAGCTGTTTTTT	CASSLGQNTGELFF
TRBV19	NA	TRBJ2-7	NA	TGTGCCAGTAGTAGCAGGGTTAAGGACGAGCAGTACTTC	CASSSRVKDEQYF
TRBV27	NA	TRBJ2-1	NA	TGTGCCAGCAGTTCCCCCACTCCCACCAATGAGCAGTTCTTC	CASSSPTPTNEQFF